This is a list of T cell receptor beta chains from one sample in a study of blood T cell repertoires in COVID-19. The repertoire was sequenced with immunoSEQ multiplex PCR; TCRdb's copy has only in-frame clones and lacks some. The top ten hold approximately 6.8% of the sample, which has around 72,000 clones, 88% seen once. Sequencing was performed on peripheral blood. These receptors were collected from a woman in her 70s with acute or convalescent COVID-19. Each CDR3 is given with its conserved first and last residue. The D gene is left open where the match is weak. Where a row states a size, it is once, few, many or the class of an expanded clone; other rows omit it.

v_gene	abundance	d_gene	j_gene	CDR3aa	CDR3nt
TRBV19	once	NA	TRBJ2-6	CASSPFEGANVLTF	TGTGCCAGTAGTCCATTCGAGGGGGCCAACGTCCTGACTTTC
TRBV7-2	NA	NA	TRBJ1-3	CASSLLGRVDTIYF	TGTGCCAGCAGCTTATTGGGCAGGGTCGACACCATATATTTT
TRBV2	NA	TRBD1	TRBJ1-2	CASVPRQGLNYGYTF	TGTGCCAGCGTACCTAGACAGGGCCTTAACTATGGCTACACCTTC
TRBV27	NA	TRBD1	TRBJ1-1	CASSLWAGGADTEAFF	TGTGCCAGCAGTTTATGGGCAGGGGGCGCGGACACTGAAGCTTTCTTT
TRBV3-1/TRBV3-2	NA	NA	TRBJ2-2	CASSQVAGSGELFF	TGTGCCAGCAGCCAAGTCGCCGGGTCCGGGGAGCTGTTTTTT
TRBV7-2	NA	NA	TRBJ1-2	CASSSSLLTGSYGYTF	TGTGCCAGCAGCTCCTCCCTGTTGACAGGAAGCTATGGCTACACCTTC
TRBV3-1/TRBV3-2	NA	NA	TRBJ1-2	CASSRQINYGYTF	TGTGCCAGCAGCCGACAGATTAACTATGGCTACACCTTC
TRBV19	NA	NA	TRBJ1-1	CASSTLVNTEAFF	TGTGCCAGTAGTACCCTTGTTAACACTGAAGCTTTCTTT
TRBV12-3/TRBV12-4	NA	TRBD1	TRBJ2-7	CATGTGVEQYF	TGTGCCACCGGGACAGGGGTCGAGCAGTACTTC
TRBV6-5	NA	NA	TRBJ1-1	CASNLRSPNTEAFF	TGTGCCAGCAATTTGAGGTCTCCGAACACTGAAGCTTTCTTT
TRBV10-3	NA	NA	TRBJ1-2	CAIRQGLTNYGYTF	TGTGCCATCAGGCAGGGACTTACTAACTATGGCTACACCTTC
TRBV6-5	NA	NA	TRBJ1-6	CASSSSSYNSPLHF	TGTGCCAGCAGTTCCAGCTCCTATAATTCACCCCTCCACTTT
TRBV7-8	NA	NA	TRBJ2-7	CASSLALDIEQYF	TGTGCCAGCAGCTTAGCTCTGGACATCGAGCAGTACTTC
TRBV18	once	NA	TRBJ1-1	CASSLGVSTEAFF	TGTGCCAGCTCACTAGGGGTCTCCACTGAAGCTTTCTTT
TRBV9	NA	NA	TRBJ1-1	CASSVDSRNTEAFF	TGTGCCAGCAGCGTAGACAGCCGGAATACTGAAGCTTTCTTT
TRBV15	once	TRBD1	TRBJ2-7	CATSRGQGVQPEQYF	TGTGCCACCAGCAGAGGACAGGGGGTACAACCCGAGCAGTACTTC
TRBV6-6	NA	NA	TRBJ1-6	CASSYPPGEGSPLHF	TGTGCCAGCAGTTACCCGCCAGGGGAGGGTTCACCCCTCCACTTT
TRBV3-1/TRBV3-2	NA	NA	TRBJ2-1	CASSPIDFSSRDEQFF	TGTGCCAGCAGCCCCATCGATTTTTCCTCGAGGGATGAGCAGTTCTTC
TRBV2	NA	NA	TRBJ1-2	CASSLETGYGYTF	TGTGCCAGCAGCCTTGAAACAGGGTATGGCTACACCTTC
TRBV2	NA	TRBD1	TRBJ1-2	CASRPGQGASGYTF	TGTGCCAGCAGGCCGGGACAGGGGGCGAGCGGCTACACCTTC
TRBV24-1	NA	TRBD1	TRBJ1-4	CATSDPGTGGGGEKLFF	TGTGCCACCAGTGATCCCGGGACAGGGGGCGGCGGTGAAAAACTGTTTTTT
TRBV28	NA	TRBD1	TRBJ1-1	CASSYPGTGGRRDTEAFF	TGTGCCAGCAGTTACCCCGGGACAGGGGGGAGAAGGGACACTGAAGCTTTCTTT
TRBV29-1	once	NA	TRBJ2-5	CSVEPVQETQYF	TGCAGCGTTGAACCAGTCCAAGAGACCCAGTACTTC
TRBV4-1	NA	TRBD1	TRBJ2-3	CASSQDQGTGVTDTQYF	TGCGCCAGCAGCCAAGATCAAGGGACAGGCGTAACAGATACGCAGTATTTT
TRBV7-3	NA	NA	TRBJ2-2	CASSPHNPTGELFF	TGTGCCAGCAGCCCACATAACCCCACCGGGGAGCTGTTTTTT
TRBV25-1	NA	TRBD1	TRBJ2-7	CASSERGQGIYEQYF	TGTGCCAGCAGTGAAAGGGGGCAGGGCATTTACGAGCAGTACTTC
TRBV6-4	NA	TRBD1	TRBJ1-2	CASSQGGDREPPFGYGYTF	TGTGCCAGCAGCCAGGGGGGGGACAGGGAGCCCCCTTTTGGGTATGGCTACACCTTC
TRBV30	NA	NA	TRBJ1-5	CAWSRTLQGNQPQHF	TGTGCCTGGTCCAGGACCCTTCAGGGGAATCAGCCCCAGCATTTT
TRBV19	NA	TRBD2	TRBJ2-1	CASSRTSSYNEQFF	TGTGCCAGTAGTAGGACTAGCAGCTACAATGAGCAGTTCTTC
TRBV6-2/TRBV6-3	few	NA	TRBJ2-5	CASSWGWGRGETQYF	TGTGCCAGCAGTTGGGGGTGGGGGCGAGGAGAGACCCAGTACTTC
TRBV7-3	NA	NA	TRBJ2-3	CASSLGVGGASTDTQYF	TGTGCCAGCAGCTTAGGGGTGGGCGGGGCTAGCACAGATACGCAGTATTTT
TRBV27	NA	TRBD1	TRBJ1-5	CASSLQKGQGNQPQHF	TGTGCCAGCAGTTTACAAAAGGGACAGGGGAATCAGCCCCAGCATTTT
TRBV18	NA	TRBD1	TRBJ1-2	CASSVNTGQGEYGYTF	TGTGCCAGCTCCGTTAATACGGGACAGGGCGAATATGGCTACACCTTC
TRBV27	NA	NA	TRBJ1-2	CASSSGLIRARNTNYGYTF	TGTGCCAGCAGTTCTGGGCTCATCAGGGCTCGAAATACTAACTATGGCTACACCTTC
TRBV19	NA	NA	TRBJ2-7	CASSEVGRASYEQYF	TGTGCCAGTAGCGAAGTAGGCAGGGCCTCCTACGAGCAGTACTTC
TRBV28	NA	NA	TRBJ1-2	CASSLGAGFRDGYTF	TGTGCCAGCAGTTTGGGGGCAGGGTTTCGGGACGGCTACACCTTC
TRBV6-6	NA	TRBD1	TRBJ1-5	CASTGTGDSNQPQHF	TGTGCCAGCACCGGGACAGGGGATAGCAATCAGCCCCAGCATTTT
TRBV5-8	once	TRBD1	TRBJ1-5	CASSWDRGQPQHF	TGTGCCAGCAGCTGGGACAGGGGGCAGCCCCAGCATTTT
TRBV24-1	NA	TRBD2	TRBJ2-1	CATNGAGGRGNEQFF	TGTGCCACCAATGGCGCGGGGGGGCGAGGCAATGAGCAGTTCTTC
TRBV10-3	once	NA	TRBJ1-2	CAISERGAEYGYTF	TGTGCCATCAGTGAGCGGGGAGCGGAGTATGGCTACACCTTC
TRBV4-2	NA	NA	TRBJ2-6	CASSQEAVRGTGANVLTF	TGTGCCAGCAGCCAAGAAGCGGTCAGGGGTACTGGGGCCAACGTCCTGACTTTC
TRBV18	once	NA	TRBJ2-7	CASSPGASYEQYF	TGTGCCAGCTCACCAGGGGCTTCCTACGAGCAGTACTTC
TRBV2	NA	TRBD2	TRBJ2-1	CASSDLRGAYNEQFF	TGTGCCAGCAGTGATTTGCGGGGGGCCTACAATGAGCAGTTCTTC
TRBV6-6	NA	TRBD1	TRBJ2-7	CASSPTGWSYEQYF	TGTGCCAGCAGCCCGACAGGGTGGTCCTACGAGCAGTACTTC
TRBV20-1	NA	TRBD1	TRBJ1-2	CSASGQGENYGYTF	TGCAGTGCTAGTGGACAGGGGGAGAACTATGGCTACACCTTC
TRBV29-1	few	NA	TRBJ1-3	CSVEEGVSGNTIYF	TGCAGCGTTGAAGAGGGCGTTTCTGGAAACACCATATATTTT
TRBV5-1	NA	TRBD1	TRBJ1-1	CASSFRTGSPGTEAFF	TGCGCCAGCAGCTTTCGGACAGGGAGTCCCGGCACTGAAGCTTTCTTT
TRBV5-6	NA	NA	TRBJ2-2	CASSLGTKFGELFF	TGTGCCAGCAGCTTGGGGACTAAATTCGGGGAGCTGTTTTTT
TRBV2	NA	TRBD1	TRBJ1-5	CASKPPGQGNNQPQHF	TGTGCCAGCAAACCTCCGGGACAGGGGAACAATCAGCCCCAGCATTTT
TRBV12-3/TRBV12-4	NA	NA	TRBJ1-6	CASSSKSPLHF	TGTGCCAGCAGTTCAAAATCACCCCTCCACTTT
TRBV3-1/TRBV3-2	NA	NA	TRBJ2-2	CASSYGTTGTGELFF	TGTGCCAGCAGCTACGGGACAACGGGCACCGGGGAGCTGTTTTTT
TRBV2	NA	TRBD2	TRBJ2-1	CASSVGLVISEQFF	TGTGCCAGCAGTGTTGGACTAGTCATTAGTGAGCAGTTCTTC
TRBV19	NA	NA	TRBJ2-2	CASRAMMRSDTGELFF	TGTGCCAGTCGTGCTATGATGCGCTCCGACACCGGGGAGCTGTTTTTT
TRBV24-1	NA	TRBD1	TRBJ2-1	CATSVNRGVNEQFF	TGTGCCACCAGTGTGAACAGGGGAGTAAATGAGCAGTTCTTC
TRBV7-9	once	TRBD1	TRBJ2-7	CASSFIGQGQQYF	TGTGCCAGCAGCTTCATCGGACAGGGCCAGCAGTACTTC
TRBV7-2	NA	TRBD1	TRBJ1-1	CASSFPDRDTEAFF	TGTGCCAGCAGCTTTCCGGACAGGGACACTGAAGCTTTCTTT
TRBV2	NA	TRBD1	TRBJ1-2	CASLGDRAIGLGGYTF	TGTGCCAGCCTTGGGGACAGGGCGATCGGTTTGGGTGGCTACACCTTC
TRBV7-2	few	NA	TRBJ2-7	CASSSVPGSEQYF	TGTGCCAGCAGCTCGGTACCAGGGTCCGAGCAGTACTTC
TRBV11-3	NA	NA	TRBJ1-1	CASSLDGLSTEAFF	TGTGCCAGCAGCTTAGATGGACTCTCGACTGAAGCTTTCTTT
TRBV9	NA	TRBD2	TRBJ2-2	CASSERREAGELFF	TGTGCCAGCAGCGAGCGGCGGGAGGCCGGGGAGCTGTTTTTT